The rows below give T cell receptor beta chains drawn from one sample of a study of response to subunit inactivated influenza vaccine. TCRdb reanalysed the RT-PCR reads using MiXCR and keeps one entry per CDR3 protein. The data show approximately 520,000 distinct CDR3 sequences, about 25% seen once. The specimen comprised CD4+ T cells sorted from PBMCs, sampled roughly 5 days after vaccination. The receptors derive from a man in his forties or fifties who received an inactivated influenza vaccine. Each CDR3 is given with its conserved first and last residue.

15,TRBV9,CASSPLIAARNEQFF
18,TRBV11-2,CASSLDRTSGFSYNEQFF
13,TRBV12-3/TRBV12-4,CASSFSGLKTQYF
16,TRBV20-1,CSAKGKPRSSYNEQFF
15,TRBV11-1,CASSADRFRYNEQFF
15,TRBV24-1,CATSDPGQGINEQFF
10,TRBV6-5,CASSSGGYTF
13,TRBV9,CASSVEWGNTIYF
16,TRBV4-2,CASSQAQGAHNQPQHF
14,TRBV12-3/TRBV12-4,CASSLLQGPYEQYF
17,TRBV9,CASSVAQSLAGGNEQFF
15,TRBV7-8,CASTSRRVRQETQYF
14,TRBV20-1,CSAPRGGNTGELFF
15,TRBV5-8,CASSLGQYMNTEAFF
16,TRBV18,CASSPTRDRGNQPQHF
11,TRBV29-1,CSVESTGEAFF